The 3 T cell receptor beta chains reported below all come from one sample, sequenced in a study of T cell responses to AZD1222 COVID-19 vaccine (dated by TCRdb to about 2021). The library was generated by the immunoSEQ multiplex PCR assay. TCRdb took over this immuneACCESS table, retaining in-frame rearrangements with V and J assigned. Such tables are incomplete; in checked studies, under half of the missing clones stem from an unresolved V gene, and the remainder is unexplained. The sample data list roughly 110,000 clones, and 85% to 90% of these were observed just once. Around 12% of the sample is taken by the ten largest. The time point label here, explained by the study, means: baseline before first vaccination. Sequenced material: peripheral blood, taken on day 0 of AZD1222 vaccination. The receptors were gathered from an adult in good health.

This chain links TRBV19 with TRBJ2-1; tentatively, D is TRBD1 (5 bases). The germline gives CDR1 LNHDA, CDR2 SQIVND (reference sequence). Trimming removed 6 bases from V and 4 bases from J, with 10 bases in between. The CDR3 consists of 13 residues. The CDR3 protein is CASSQGVYNEQFF. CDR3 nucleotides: TGTGCCAGTAGCCAGGGCGTATACAATGAGCAGTTCTTC. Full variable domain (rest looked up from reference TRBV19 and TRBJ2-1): DGGITQSPKYLFRKEGQNVTLSCEQNLNHDAMYWYRQDPGQGLRLIYYSQIVNDFQKGDIAEGYSVSREKKESFPLTVTSAQKNPTAFYLCASSQGVYNEQFFGPGTRLTVL.

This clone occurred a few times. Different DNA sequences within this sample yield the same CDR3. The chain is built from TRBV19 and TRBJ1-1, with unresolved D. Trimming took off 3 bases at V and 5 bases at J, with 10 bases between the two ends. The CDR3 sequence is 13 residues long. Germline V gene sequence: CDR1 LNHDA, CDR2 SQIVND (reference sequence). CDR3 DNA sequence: TGTGCCAGTAGTATTCGGGTCGATACTGAAGCTTTCTTT. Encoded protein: CASSIRVDTEAFF. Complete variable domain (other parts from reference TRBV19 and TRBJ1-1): DGGITQSPKYLFRKEGQNVTLSCEQNLNHDAMYWYRQDPGQGLRLIYYSQIVNDFQKGDIAEGYSVSREKKESFPLTVTSAQKNPTAFYLCASSIRVDTEAFFGQGTRLTVV.

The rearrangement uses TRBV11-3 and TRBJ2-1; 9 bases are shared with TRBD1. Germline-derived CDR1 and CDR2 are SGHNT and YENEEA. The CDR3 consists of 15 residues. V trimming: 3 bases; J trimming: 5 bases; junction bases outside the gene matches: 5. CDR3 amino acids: CASSFTGGKNNEQFF. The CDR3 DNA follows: TGTGCCAGCAGCTTTACAGGGGGCAAGAACAATGAGCAGTTCTTC.